One sample yielded the 8 T cell receptor beta chains listed below, sequenced in a study of shared clonotypes between healthy human individuals (dated by TCRdb to the early 2020s). Receptor libraries were prepared by the immunoSEQ multiplex PCR assay. The clones in this table, taken by TCRdb from immuneACCESS, are in-frame only. Not every clone is retained; where verified, under half of the shortfall comes from an unresolved V gene, and the cause of the rest is unknown. This sample lists more than 1,200,000 clones; approximately 98.5% were detected once. Together, the top ten hold around 0.38% of the sample. The sequenced sample consisted of naive CD4+ T cells sorted from blood. The cell subset or site label of this sample denotes: CD45RA+ positively selected. The source is a man aged 30 to 45 in good health.

This sequence joins TRBV7-9 and TRBJ2-1; 7 bases line up with TRBD2. This CDR3 is 19 amino acids long. Germline CDR1 reads SEHNR; CDR2 reads FQNEAQ (reference sequence). Unmatched junction bases numbered 17, after V lost 1 base and J lost 5 bases. CDR3 in DNA: TGTGCCAGCAGCTTAGGTTCGATTTTGGGACTACCATCCCACAATGAGCAGTTCTTC. Its translation: CASSLGSILGLPSHNEQFF.

The J gene is TRBJ1-4, the V gene TRBV13; the D gene is possibly TRBD1 (5 bases). The V gene lost 4 bases and the J gene lost 4 bases, with 13 bases spanning the gap. The CDR3 has 15 residues. Per germline, CDR1 PRHDT and CDR2 FYEKMQ (reference sequence). CDR3 coding DNA: TGTGCCAGCAGCTCCGGGGCCTTGGTTAATGAAAAACTGTTTTTT. Translated: CASSSGALVNEKLFF.

The chain carries TRBV4-1 and TRBJ2-7; TRBD1 agrees at 11 bases. Germline lookup yields CDR1 MGHRA and CDR2 YSYEKL. The CDR3 is 17 residues long. J lost 0 bases, V lost 5 bases, and 9 bases had no gene match. DNA of the CDR3: TGCGCCAGCAGCAGGGGACAGGGGGGCCCCAGCTCCTACGAGCAGTACTTC. Amino acids: CASSRGQGGPSSYEQYF.

This clone has only one observation. The chain uses TRBV27 and TRBJ2-1; perhaps TRBD1 as D (5 bases). Trimming took 2 bases from V and 4 from J, leaving 12 bases between them. From germline, CDR1 is MNHEY and CDR2 SMNVEV (reference sequence). The CDR3 sequence is 15 residues long. The CDR3 reads CASSLATATYNEQFF. CDR3 nucleotides: TGTGCCAGCAGTTTAGCGACAGCGACATACAATGAGCAGTTCTTC.

The chain joins TRBV2 to TRBJ1-4; 9 positions agree with TRBD1. The CDR3 has 13 amino acids. V lost 5 bases to trimming and J lost 6 bases; unmatched junction nucleotides: 1. Germline V gives CDR1 SNHLY, CDR2 FYNNEI. The DNA for the CDR3 is TGTGCCAGCAGTCGGGACAGGGATGAAAAACTGTTTTTT. Its translation is CASSRDRDEKLFF.

V and J are TRBV28 and TRBJ2-5; D gene uncertain. The germline V gene has CDR1 MDHEN and CDR2 SYDVKM. The CDR3 loop spans 11 amino acids. Trimming cost V 6 bases and J 5 bases, with 7 bases left between them. CDR3 loop: CASRARETQYF. Here the CDR3 DNA reads TGTGCCAGCAGGGCCAGGGAGACCCAGTACTTC.

Points on this clone: The same CDR3 arises from other DNA sequences in this sample as well. V gene TRBV19 combines with J gene TRBJ2-7; D is unclear. The V end lost 1 base, the J end lost 4 bases, and 8 bases lay between the germline ends. Germline CDR1 LNHDA, CDR2 SQIVND (reference sequence). The CDR3 is 13 residues long. The CDR3 here is CASSIGLLYEQYF. DNA of the CDR3: TGTGCCAGTAGTATAGGCCTGCTGTACGAGCAGTACTTC.

The chain carries TRBV9 and TRBJ1-4, with 7 bases aligning to TRBD1. The CDR3 runs to 15 residues. The trim removed 0 bases at V and 6 bases at J, leaving 5 bases unmatched. Germline V gene data show CDR1 as SGDLS and CDR2 as YYNGEE. Here the CDR3 DNA reads TGTGCCAGCAGCGTAGGAGGGACAGCCTATGAAAAACTGTTTTTT. Its protein product is CASSVGGTAYEKLFF.